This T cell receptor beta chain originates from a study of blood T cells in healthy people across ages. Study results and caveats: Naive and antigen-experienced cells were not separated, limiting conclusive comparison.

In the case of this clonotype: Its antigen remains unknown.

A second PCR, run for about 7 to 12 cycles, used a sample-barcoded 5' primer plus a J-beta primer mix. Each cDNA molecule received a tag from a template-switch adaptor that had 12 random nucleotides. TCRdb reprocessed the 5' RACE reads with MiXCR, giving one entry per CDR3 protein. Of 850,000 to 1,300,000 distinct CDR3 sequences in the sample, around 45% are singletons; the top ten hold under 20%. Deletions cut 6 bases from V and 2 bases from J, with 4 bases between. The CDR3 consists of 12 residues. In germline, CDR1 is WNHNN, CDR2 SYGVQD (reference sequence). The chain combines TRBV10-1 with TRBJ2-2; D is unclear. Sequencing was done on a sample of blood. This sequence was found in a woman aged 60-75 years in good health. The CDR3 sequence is CASSENTGELFF. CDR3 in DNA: TGCGCCAGCAGCGAAAACACCGGGGAGCTGTTTTTT.